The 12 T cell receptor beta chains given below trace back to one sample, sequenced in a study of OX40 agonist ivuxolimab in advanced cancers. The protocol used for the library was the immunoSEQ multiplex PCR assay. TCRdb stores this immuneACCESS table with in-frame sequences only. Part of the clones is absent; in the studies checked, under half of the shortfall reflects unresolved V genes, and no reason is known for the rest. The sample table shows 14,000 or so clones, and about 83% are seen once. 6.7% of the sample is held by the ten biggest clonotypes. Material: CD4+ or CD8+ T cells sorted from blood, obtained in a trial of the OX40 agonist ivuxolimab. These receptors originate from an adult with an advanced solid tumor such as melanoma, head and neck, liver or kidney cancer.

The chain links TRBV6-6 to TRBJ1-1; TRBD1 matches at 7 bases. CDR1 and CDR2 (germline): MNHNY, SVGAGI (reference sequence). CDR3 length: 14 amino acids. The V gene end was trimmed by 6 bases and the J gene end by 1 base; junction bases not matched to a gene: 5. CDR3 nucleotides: TGTGCCAGCAGACAGGGGCCCCCGAACACTGAAGCTTTCTTT. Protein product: CASRQGPPNTEAFF.

The CDR3 bases are TGTGCCAGCAGTCAGCCTGACAGAAACACTGAAGCTTTCTTT. Its translation: CASSQPDRNTEAFF. This sequence joins TRBV2 and TRBJ1-1, with a tentative D call TRBD1 (5 bases). The ends were cut back, 5 bases at V and 2 bases at J, with 12 bases in the middle. Germline loops: CDR1 SNHLY, CDR2 FYNNEI. The CDR3 is made up of 14 amino acids.

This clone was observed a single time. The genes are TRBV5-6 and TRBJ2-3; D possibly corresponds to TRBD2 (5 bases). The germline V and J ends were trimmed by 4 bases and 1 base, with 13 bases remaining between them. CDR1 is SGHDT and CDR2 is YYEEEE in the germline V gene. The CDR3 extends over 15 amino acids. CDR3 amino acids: CASSAERIRTDTQYF. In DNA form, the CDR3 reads TGTGCCAGCAGCGCAGAGCGGATACGCACAGATACGCAGTATTTT.

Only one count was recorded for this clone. CDR3 nucleotide sequence: TGTGCCAGCAGCCTCTTAGACAGGGACACCGGGGAGCTGTTTTTT. This translates into CASSLLDRDTGELFF. The J gene is TRBJ2-2, the V gene TRBV13, with 7 bases fitting TRBD1. This CDR3 is built from 15 residues. Unmatched junction bases numbered 6, after V lost 5 bases and J lost 3 bases. Germline V gene lookup returns CDR1 PRHDT and CDR2 FYEKMQ (reference sequence).

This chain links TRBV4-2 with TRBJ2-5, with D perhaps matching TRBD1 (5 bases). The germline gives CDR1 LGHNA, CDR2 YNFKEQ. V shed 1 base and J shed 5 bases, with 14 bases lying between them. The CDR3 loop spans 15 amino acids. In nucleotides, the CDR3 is TGTGCCAGCAGCCAAGTGGATAGGGGAACGGAGACCCAGTACTTC. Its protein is CASSQVDRGTETQYF.

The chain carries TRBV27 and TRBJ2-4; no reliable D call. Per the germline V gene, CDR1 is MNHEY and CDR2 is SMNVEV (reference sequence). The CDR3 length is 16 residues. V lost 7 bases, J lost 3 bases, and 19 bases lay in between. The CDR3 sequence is CASIASLRASKNIQYF. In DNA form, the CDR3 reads TGTGCCAGCATTGCATCCCTTAGAGCGAGCAAAAACATTCAGTACTTC.

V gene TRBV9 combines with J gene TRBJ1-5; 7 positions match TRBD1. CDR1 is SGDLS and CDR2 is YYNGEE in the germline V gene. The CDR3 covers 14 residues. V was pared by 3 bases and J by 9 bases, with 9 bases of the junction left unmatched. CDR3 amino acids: CASSGGQPSGPQHF. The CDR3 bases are TGTGCCAGCAGCGGGGGACAGCCCTCGGGGCCCCAGCATTTT. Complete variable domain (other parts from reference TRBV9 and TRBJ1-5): DSGVTQTPKHLITATGQRVTLRCSPRSGDLSVYWYQQSLDQGLQFLIQYYNGEERAKGNILERFSAQQFPDLHSELNLSSLELGDSALYFCASSGGQPSGPQHFGDGTRLSIL.

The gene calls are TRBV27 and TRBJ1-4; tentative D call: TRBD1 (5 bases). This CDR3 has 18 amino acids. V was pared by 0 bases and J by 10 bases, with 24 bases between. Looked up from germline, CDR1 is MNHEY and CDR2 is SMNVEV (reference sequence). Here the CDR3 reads CASSLSGRGESVFGKLFF. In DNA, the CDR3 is TGTGCCAGCAGTTTATCGGGTCGGGGGGAGTCAGTCTTCGGAAAACTGTTTTTT.

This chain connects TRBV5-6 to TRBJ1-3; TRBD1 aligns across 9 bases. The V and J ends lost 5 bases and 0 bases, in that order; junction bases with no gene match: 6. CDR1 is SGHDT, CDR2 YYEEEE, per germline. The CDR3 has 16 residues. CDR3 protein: CASRTGGLGSGNTIYF. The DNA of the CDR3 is TGTGCCAGCAGAACAGGGGGCTTGGGCTCTGGAAACACCATATATTTT.

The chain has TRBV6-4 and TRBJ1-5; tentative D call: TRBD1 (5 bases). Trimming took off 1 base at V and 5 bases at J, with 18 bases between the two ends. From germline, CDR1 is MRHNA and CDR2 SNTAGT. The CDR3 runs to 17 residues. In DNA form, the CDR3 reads TGTGCCAGCAGTGACTTCTCAATTTCAGGGATCTATCAGCCCCAGCATTTT. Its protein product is CASSDFSISGIYQPQHF.

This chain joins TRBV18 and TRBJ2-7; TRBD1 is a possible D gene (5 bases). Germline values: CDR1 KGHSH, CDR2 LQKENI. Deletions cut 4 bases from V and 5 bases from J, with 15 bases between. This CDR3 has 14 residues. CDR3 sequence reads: CASSRMIREDEQYF. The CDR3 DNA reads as TGTGCCAGCTCACGTATGATCAGGGAAGACGAGCAGTACTTC.

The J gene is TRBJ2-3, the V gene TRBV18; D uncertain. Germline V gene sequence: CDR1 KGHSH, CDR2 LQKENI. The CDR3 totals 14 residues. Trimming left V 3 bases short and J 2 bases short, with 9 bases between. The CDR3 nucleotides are TGTGCCAGCTCACCTAGACGACCCACAGATACGCAGTATTTT. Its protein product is CASSPRRPTDTQYF.